These 23 T cell receptor beta chains originate from one sample sequenced in a study of T cell responses to AZD1222 COVID-19 vaccine. The repertoire was sequenced with immunoSEQ multiplex PCR; TCRdb's copy has only in-frame clones and lacks some. Among fewer than 250,000 clones listed, approximately 92% were seen once. The input for sequencing was peripheral blood, taken on day 0 of AZD1222 vaccination. Every receptor here comes from an adult in good health.

V is TRBV11-1 and J is TRBJ2-2; D remains ambiguous. Germline lookup yields CDR1 SGHAT and CDR2 FQDESV (reference sequence). Trimming left V 2 bases short and J 5 bases short, with 15 bases between. The CDR3 totals 16 residues. DNA of the CDR3: TGTGCCAGCAGCTTATTCCCAACAAGATTTACCGGGGAGCTGTTTTTT. Its translation is CASSLFPTRFTGELFF.

This chain connects TRBV9 to TRBJ2-5, with TRBD2 identical over 11 bases. CDR3 length: 15 amino acids. The V gene end was trimmed by 7 bases and the J gene end by 5 bases; junction bases not matched to a gene: 10. CDR1 and CDR2 (germline): SGDLS, YYNGEE. CDR3 loop: CASGGGTSGVETQYF. The CDR3 bases are TGTGCCAGCGGCGGCGGGACTAGCGGAGTGGAGACCCAGTACTTC.

The chain employs TRBV4-1 and TRBJ2-1; D perhaps matches TRBD1 (6 bases). V was shortened by 0 bases and J by 7 bases, with 16 bases between the two germline ends. This CDR3 has 16 amino acids. Germline lookup yields CDR1 MGHRA and CDR2 YSYEKL. CDR3 nucleotide sequence: TGCGCCAGCAGCCAAGAACTCGCCGCCGACAGGAATGAGCAGTTCTTC. Its translation: CASSQELAADRNEQFF.

This chain links TRBV6-5 with TRBJ1-5; D gene unclear. The CDR3 extends over 12 amino acids. The germline V and J ends were trimmed by 8 bases and 7 bases, with 12 bases remaining between them. Germline-derived CDR1 and CDR2 are MNHEY and SVGAGI. The CDR3 nucleotides read TGTGCCAGCGGTCCTTTCCGGCAGCCCCAGCATTTT. Encoded protein: CASGPFRQPQHF.

This sequence joins TRBV7-3 and TRBJ2-7, with no clear D. Germline CDR1 SGHTA, CDR2 FQGTGA. The CDR3 is 14 residues long. Trimming removed 6 bases at V and 4 bases at J, with 16 bases between. The CDR3 is CASSILTGPYEQYF. The CDR3, as DNA: TGTGCCAGCAGTATACTCACCGGGCCATACGAGCAGTACTTC.

The V call is TRBV10-3, the J call TRBJ1-4; possible D gene TRBD1, 6 bases. Looked up from germline, CDR1 is ENHRY and CDR2 is SYGVKD. V dropped 2 bases and J dropped 4 bases, with 11 bases sitting between them. The CDR3 extends over 15 amino acids. CDR3 nucleotide sequence: TGTGCCATCAGTGAGCGAGAAGGGGGTAATGAAAAACTGTTTTTT. Its protein is CAISEREGGNEKLFF.

This chain connects TRBV9 to TRBJ1-3; D not resolved. Germline CDR1 and CDR2: SGDLS and YYNGEE. This CDR3 comprises 11 residues. Trimming removed 3 bases from V and 5 bases from J, with 3 bases in between. The CDR3 protein is CASSARNTIYF. DNA for the CDR3: TGTGCCAGCAGCGCCCGAAACACCATATATTTT.

The chain joins TRBV3-1 (or the pseudogene TRBV3-2) to TRBJ1-4, with D possibly being TRBD1 (5 bases). The CDR3 extends over 16 amino acids. Germline values: CDR1 LGHDT, CDR2 YNNKEL (reference sequence). V dropped 2 bases and J dropped 2 bases, with 12 bases sitting between them. The CDR3 protein is CASSQRGESTNEKLFF. The CDR3 DNA is TGTGCCAGCAGCCAAAGGGGCGAATCGACTAATGAAAAACTGTTTTTT.

This clone showed up just once. This chain connects TRBV3-1 (or the pseudogene TRBV3-2) to TRBJ1-2; the D gene is possibly TRBD1 (5 bases). Trimming stripped 1 base from V and 7 bases from J, with 19 bases between. The CDR3 runs to 16 residues. The germline CDR1 and CDR2 sequences are LGHDT and YNNKEL (reference sequence). CDR3 nucleotides: TGTGCCAGCAGCCAAGGCCAAGATGGGGGAGTCTTTGGCTACACCTTC. The encoded protein is CASSQGQDGGVFGYTF.

The chain employs TRBV12-5 and TRBJ1-5; 9 nucleotides line up with TRBD1. From germline, CDR1 is LGHNT and CDR2 FRNRAP. The CDR3 is made up of 18 amino acids. The V gene end was trimmed by 1 base and the J gene end by 0 bases; junction bases not matched to a gene: 7. In DNA form, the CDR3 reads TGTGCTAGTGGTTTGGCCTATGGACAGGGGTATAGCAATCAGCCCCAGCATTTT. Its translation is CASGLAYGQGYSNQPQHF.

The chain carries TRBV19 and TRBJ1-5; D is undetermined. This CDR3 contains 16 residues. Trimming removed 4 bases from V and 0 bases from J, with 13 bases in between. Per the germline V gene, CDR1 is LNHDA and CDR2 is SQIVND (reference sequence). The DNA for the CDR3 is TGTGCCAGTAGTACTTTGGGCGGGAATAGCAATCAGCCCCAGCATTTT. Translated, it gives CASSTLGGNSNQPQHF.

This rearrangement joins TRBV6-1 to TRBJ2-7, with 8 bases aligning to TRBD1. Trimming at V came to 1 base and at J to 3 bases, leaving 5 bases not matched to a gene. There are 15 residues in the CDR3. Per the germline V gene, CDR1 is MNHNS and CDR2 is SASEGT. CDR3 amino acids: CASSEVRTGNYEQYF. DNA for the CDR3: TGTGCCAGCAGTGAAGTAAGGACAGGGAACTACGAGCAGTACTTC.

This sequence joins TRBV28 and TRBJ1-5, with a tentative D call TRBD1 (5 bases). Trimming removed 7 bases from V and 0 bases from J, with 10 bases in between. The CDR3 is 14 amino acids. Germline assignment: CDR1 MDHEN and CDR2 SYDVKM. The CDR3 protein is CASTSGPSNQPQHF. The CDR3 region has the DNA TGTGCCAGCACCTCGGGACCTAGCAATCAGCCCCAGCATTTT.

The V call is TRBV11-3, the J call TRBJ1-1, with D perhaps matching TRBD1 (5 bases). The CDR3 sequence is 15 residues long. Germline loops: CDR1 SGHNT, CDR2 YENEEA. The V end was cut by 5 bases, the J end by 0 bases, with 13 bases between. CDR3 nucleotide sequence: TGTGCCAGCAGCCGGGGGACGGCAATGAACACTGAAGCTTTCTTT. It yields the protein CASSRGTAMNTEAFF.

This chain joins TRBV6-5 and TRBJ2-2; D remains ambiguous. The CDR3 has 14 residues. The ends were cut back, 2 bases at V and 0 bases at J, with 4 bases in the middle. CDR1 and CDR2 from the germline V gene are MNHEY and SVGAGI. The CDR3: CASSYGANTGELFF. CDR3 bases: TGTGCCAGCAGTTACGGAGCGAACACCGGGGAGCTGTTTTTT.

The chain employs TRBV5-1 and TRBJ2-3; 8 nucleotides line up with TRBD1. The CDR3 contains 17 residues. The J segment lost 1 base and the V segment lost 7 bases, leaving 14 bases of the junction unmatched. Per the germline V gene, CDR1 is SGHRS and CDR2 is YFSETQ. CDR3 DNA: TGCGCCAGCTTAGGGGGACGGACAGGGTCGGGCACAGATACGCAGTATTTT. Translation gives CASLGGRTGSGTDTQYF. The complete variable domain, with remaining parts taken from reference TRBV5-1 and TRBJ2-3, reads KAGVTQTPRYLIKTRGQQVTLSCSPISGHRSVSWYQQTPGQGLQFLFEYFSETQRNKGNFPGRFSGRQFSNSRSEMNVSTLELGDSALYLCASLGGRTGSGTDTQYFGPGTRLTVL.

Details on this clone: Other nucleotide sequences from this sample produce the same CDR3. The rearrangement links TRBV9 to TRBJ1-1; D is undetermined. The CDR3 covers 13 residues. V was pared by 0 bases and J by 2 bases, with 5 bases between. Per the germline V gene, CDR1 is SGDLS and CDR2 is YYNGEE. CDR3: CASSVAVNTEAFF. In DNA, the CDR3 is TGTGCCAGCAGCGTAGCCGTCAACACTGAAGCTTTCTTT. Variable domain in full (rest from reference TRBV9 and TRBJ1-1): DSGVTQTPKHLITATGQRVTLRCSPRSGDLSVYWYQQSLDQGLQFLIQYYNGEERAKGNILERFSAQQFPDLHSELNLSSLELGDSALYFCASSVAVNTEAFFGQGTRLTVV.

The chain links TRBV19 to TRBJ1-2; D unclear. The CDR3 sequence is 11 residues long. CDR1 is LNHDA, CDR2 SQIVND, per germline (reference sequence). Trimming removed 6 bases from V and 3 bases from J, with 5 bases in between. The CDR3 loop reads CASRQDYGYTF. In DNA, the CDR3 is TGTGCCAGTAGGCAAGACTATGGCTACACCTTC.

J is TRBJ1-3 and V is TRBV4-1; TRBD1 aligns across 11 bases. V trimming: 1 base; J trimming: 4 bases; junction bases outside the gene matches: 6. The V gene's germline CDR1 is MGHRA and CDR2 YSYEKL. This CDR3 is built from 17 residues. CDR3 in DNA: TGCGCCAGCAGCCAAGTATTTGGGACAGGGGGAGGAAACACCATATATTTT. Amino acids: CASSQVFGTGGGNTIYF.

The chain uses TRBV6-5 and TRBJ2-3; D may be TRBD2 (7 bases). Looked up from germline, CDR1 is MNHEY and CDR2 is SVGAGI. V dropped 8 bases and J dropped 1 base, with 10 bases sitting between them. This CDR3 has 13 amino acids. CDR3 nucleotides: TGTGCCAGCGGGGGGGCTGGCACAGATACGCAGTATTTT. Amino acid sequence: CASGGAGTDTQYF.

V and J are TRBV15 and TRBJ1-3; no firm D call. CDR3 size: 19 residues. The germline V gene has CDR1 LNHNV and CDR2 YYDKDF (reference sequence). V dropped 1 base and J dropped 0 bases, with 19 bases sitting between them. Here the CDR3 reads CATSRAPKEWFSSGNTIYF. DNA for the CDR3: TGTGCCACCAGCAGAGCGCCAAAGGAATGGTTTAGCTCTGGAAACACCATATATTTT.

This chain uses TRBV18 with TRBJ1-5, with TRBD1 matching over 9 bases. The germline V gene has CDR1 KGHSH and CDR2 LQKENI. V lost 4 bases to trimming and J lost 7 bases; unmatched junction nucleotides: 11. The CDR3 contains 16 residues. CDR3: CASSRLRDREGQPQHF. The DNA for the CDR3 is TGTGCCAGCTCACGACTCCGGGACAGGGAGGGCCAGCCCCAGCATTTT.

The J gene is TRBJ2-7, the V gene TRBV6-2 or TRBV6-3; D unresolved. Trimming took off 0 bases at V and 4 bases at J, with 16 bases between the two ends. Germline V gives CDR1 MNHEY, CDR2 SVGEGT. The CDR3 consists of 16 residues. The CDR3 DNA sequence: TGTGCCAGCAGTTACTCGGAGTCAGGCGAATATTACGAGCAGTACTTC. Protein: CASSYSESGEYYEQYF.